This is a list of T cell receptor beta chains from one sample in a study of cytomegalovirus exposure and HLA in healthy donors. TCRdb's copy holds only in-frame clones and misses some; the assay was immunoSEQ multiplex PCR. The sample shows fewer than 85,000 clones, around 83% of them seen only once. The material sequenced was PBMCs. The source of these receptors is an older man in good health and CMV-seropositive. Each CDR3 is given without its conserved first and last residue. A D gene is named only where the DNA matches it firmly.

>TRBJ2-5|TRBD2|TRBV2
ASSERAGGPQTETQY
>TRBJ2-5|TRBD1|TRBV9
ASSVEGQVGTQY
>TRBJ1-2|TRBD1|TRBV10-3
AISEFGQGEGGYT
>TRBJ1-2|TRBD1|TRBV9
ASSVGQGNYGYT
>TRBJ2-3|NA|TRBV4-3
ASSQDNLLSDTQY
>TRBJ2-7|TRBD2|TRBV5-6
ASSLGGSSYEQY
>TRBJ2-7|NA|TRBV6-5
ASSVGGVSYEQY
>TRBJ2-7|NA|TRBV4-1
ASSPAGQSTYEQY
>TRBJ2-3|NA|TRBV10-1
ASSEAGQTSTDTQY
>TRBJ1-2|NA|TRBV4-2
ASSPRGGDNYGYT
>TRBJ2-1|TRBD2|TRBV27
ASSASGLAGLSSYNEQF
>TRBJ1-1|TRBD1|TRBV9
ASSVLGQGSGTEAF
>TRBJ2-1|NA|TRBV4-1
ASSQDRVAQF
>TRBJ2-1|NA|TRBV10-3
AISESREQF
>TRBJ1-6|TRBD1|TRBV5-4
ASSWTGGGYSPLH
>TRBJ2-5|TRBD2|TRBV9
ASSESGSQETQY
>TRBJ2-2|NA|TRBV9
ASSVGGPLSRGELF
>TRBJ1-6|NA|TRBV28
ASRDIHSYNSPLH
>TRBJ2-2|NA|TRBV4-1
ASSQAGGLAGELF
>TRBJ1-6|NA|TRBV4-3
ASSQVQALSPLH
>TRBJ2-7|TRBD1|TRBV2
ASSGTGNTYEQY
>NA|TRBD2|TRBV4-1
ASSQDLASGASYEQY
>TRBJ1-1|TRBD1|TRBV7-8
ASSLGQGIGSTEAF
>TRBJ2-6|NA|TRBV28
ASTPPALANGANVLT
>TRBJ2-3|NA|TRBV7-8
ASSLVPTLDTQY
>TRBJ2-5|NA|TRBV7-3
ASSLTQQETQY
>TRBJ2-3|NA|TRBV6-4
ASSDNGGTDTQY
>TRBJ2-7|TRBD1|TRBV7-8
ASSLDRDEQY
>TRBJ1-3|NA|TRBV7-2
ASSLGQLLSGNTIY
>TRBJ1-1|TRBD1|TRBV7-9
ASREGADTEAF
>TRBJ1-1|NA|TRBV7-9
ASTLTLGLSGNTEAF
>TRBJ1-2|TRBD1|TRBV12-5
ASGATGGAGYGYT
>TRBJ1-4|TRBD1|TRBV7-9
ASSPSDRGEKLF
>TRBJ1-5|NA|TRBV4-1
ASSQEGGNQPQH
>TRBJ1-1|NA|TRBV2
ASSEIGGSEAF
>TRBJ2-3|NA|TRBV19
ASSVTGTDTQY
>TRBJ2-7|NA|TRBV2
ASNLLTEREQY
>TRBJ1-5|NA|TRBV25-1
ASSPRTGSNQPQH
>TRBJ1-1|TRBD1|TRBV5-8
ASSFDRGLRVTEAF
>TRBJ2-7|NA|TRBV5-1
ASSPVTLHEQY
>TRBJ2-2|NA|TRBV25-1
ASSEEANGELF
>TRBJ2-3|NA|TRBV1
TSSQDGAGTGNGRSTDTQY
>TRBJ1-2|TRBD1|TRBV19
ASSMGQGAGYT
>TRBJ1-6|NA|TRBV6-5
ASSGQYNSPLH
>TRBJ2-3|TRBD2|TRBV7-3
ASSRAGSTDTQY
>TRBJ1-5|TRBD1|TRBV30
AWQTGADSNQPQH
>TRBJ2-1|TRBD2|TRBV13
ASSILAGYNEQF
>TRBJ2-3|TRBD2|TRBV5-4
ASSLWEGLITDTQY
>TRBJ2-1|NA|TRBV4-2
ASSQGFGSLNEQF
>TRBJ1-1|NA|TRBV7-3
ASSLFDGGEAF
>TRBJ2-1|NA|TRBV1
TSKRAAGPQEQF
>TRBJ2-2|TRBD2|TRBV4-2
ASSQDSGASGVTGELF
>TRBJ2-4|TRBD2|TRBV29-1
SVAPLAERGNIQY
>TRBJ2-1|NA|TRBV27
ASSYTGTYNEQF
>TRBJ1-4|TRBD1|TRBV5-4
ASSLRPGGNEKLF